These 17 T cell receptor beta chains share one sample of origin, sequenced in a study of graft-versus-host responses after intestinal transplantation. Produced via immunoSEQ multiplex PCR; TCRdb's table is partial and in-frame only. The sample records around 90,000 clones, around 90% being singletons. Their antigens are not known. The source material was unstimulated CD4+ T cells sorted from spleen or lymph node cells, sampled before intestinal transplant. The receptors originated from a human donor who received an intestinal transplant.

In regard to this clone: Other DNA sequences from this sample encode an identical CDR3 as well. The chain uses TRBV27 and TRBJ1-1; no clear D. Trimming pared 6 bases from V and 4 bases from J, leaving 18 bases between. Germline CDR1 is MNHEY and CDR2 is SMNVEV (reference sequence). This CDR3 has 15 residues. CDR3 sequence (DNA): TGTGCCAGCAGGAGGGTGCACACCCCGGGCACTGAAGCTTTCTTT. Amino acid sequence: CASRRVHTPGTEAFF.

V gene TRBV7-2 combines with J gene TRBJ1-5, with no clear D. Trimming removed 3 bases at V and 3 bases at J, with 6 bases between. CDR3 length: 13 amino acids. Per the germline V gene, CDR1 is SGHTA and CDR2 is FQGNSA. CDR3 loop: CASSFGVNQPQHF. The CDR3 bases are TGTGCCAGCAGCTTTGGGGTCAATCAGCCCCAGCATTTT.

This chain joins TRBV1 and TRBJ2-4; TRBD1, as called in the table, went unchecked against the DNA. TRBV1 represents a pseudogene. The CDR3 runs to 17 residues. CDR3 loop: CTSSQESLGSSLWIQYF. CDR3 DNA: TGCACCAGCAGCCAAGAAAGTCTGGGCTCCTCTTTATGGATTCAGTACTTC.

The chain recombines TRBV7-2 with TRBJ2-1; 12 bases are shared with TRBD2. CDR3 length: 16 amino acids. V shed 6 bases and J 7 bases; nucleotides not matched to a gene: 10. The germline V gene encodes CDR1 SGHTA and CDR2 FQGNSA. This chain's CDR3 is CASSNSVLAGGNEQFF. CDR3 coding DNA: TGTGCCAGCAGTAACTCGGTGCTAGCGGGAGGGAATGAGCAGTTCTTC. Together with reference TRBV7-2 and TRBJ2-1, the CDR3 gives the full variable domain: GAGVSQSPSNKVTEKGKDVELRCDPISGHTALYWYRQSLGQGLEFLIYFQGNSAPDKSGLPSDRFSAERTGGSVSTLTIQRTQQEDSAVYLCASSNSVLAGGNEQFFGPGTRLTVL.

The genes are TRBV6-5 and TRBJ2-7, with 10 bases identical to TRBD1. After removal of 2 bases from V and 4 bases from J, the junction contained 2 bases not matched to a gene. Germline lookup yields CDR1 MNHEY and CDR2 SVGAGI. The CDR3 length is 14 residues. The CDR3 region is CASSYGTGVYEQYF. In nucleotides, the CDR3 is TGTGCCAGCAGTTACGGGACAGGGGTATACGAGCAGTACTTC.

The chain joins TRBV27 to TRBJ2-1; D gene ambiguous. The V gene lost 8 bases and the J gene lost 1 base, with 12 bases spanning the gap. CDR3 length: 14 residues. Germline lookup yields CDR1 MNHEY and CDR2 SMNVEV (reference sequence). The CDR3 sequence is CASAILRSYNEQFF. CDR3 DNA: TGTGCCAGCGCGATACTACGTTCCTACAATGAGCAGTTCTTC.

The V gene is TRBV5-1, the J gene TRBJ2-3, with TRBD1 identical over 8 bases. With V trimmed by 0 bases and J by 6 bases, 9 bases remained unmatched. The germline CDR1 and CDR2 sequences are SGHRS and YFSETQ. The CDR3 length is 16 residues. The CDR3 is CASSLEATGVRDTQYF. The CDR3 bases are TGCGCCAGCAGCTTGGAGGCGACAGGGGTTAGGGATACGCAGTATTTT. The full variable domain, with the rest looked up from reference TRBV5-1 and TRBJ2-3, is KAGVTQTPRYLIKTRGQQVTLSCSPISGHRSVSWYQQTPGQGLQFLFEYFSETQRNKGNFPGRFSGRQFSNSRSEMNVSTLELGDSALYLCASSLEATGVRDTQYFGPGTRLTVL.

This chain joins TRBV12-5 and TRBJ2-5; a possible D gene is TRBD2 (6 bases). Germline CDR1 reads LGHNT; CDR2 reads FRNRAP. CDR3 length equals 14 residues. V was cut by 6 bases and J by 1 base, with 12 bases left in between. The DNA for the CDR3 is TGTGCTAGTGGCGGGGGTTGGTTCCAAGAGACCCAGTACTTC. Translating gives CASGGGWFQETQYF.

The chain employs TRBV28 and TRBJ2-1; 9 bases align to TRBD1. CDR1 is MDHEN, CDR2 SYDVKM, per germline. There are 15 residues in the CDR3. After removal of 2 bases from V and 3 bases from J, the junction contained 2 bases not matched to a gene. The CDR3 nucleotides read TGTGCCAGCAGTTTAGACAGGGGGGACTACAATGAGCAGTTCTTC. Translated, it gives CASSLDRGDYNEQFF.

The CDR3 DNA reads TGTGCCAGCAGTGAACGGTCTTTCACGAGCTCCTATAATTCACCCCTCCACTTT. Translation gives CASSERSFTSSYNSPLHF. J is TRBJ1-6 and V is TRBV6-1; D is uncertain. Germline loops: CDR1 MNHNS, CDR2 SASEGT. V lost 2 bases, J lost 0 bases, and 14 bases lay in between. The CDR3 is 18 amino acids.

V usage is TRBV27 and J usage is TRBJ2-5; D might be TRBD1 (6 bases). Trimming took off 2 bases at V and 7 bases at J, with 14 bases between the two ends. The CDR3 runs 14 residues. Germline-derived CDR1 and CDR2 are MNHEY and SMNVEV (reference sequence). The CDR3 DNA follows: TGTGCCAGCAGTTTAGGGACATATCCAGGGACCCAGTACTTC. This gives the protein CASSLGTYPGTQYF.

The V gene is TRBV6-6, the J gene TRBJ1-1; D gene uncertain. The germline V and J ends were trimmed by 3 bases and 0 bases, with 14 bases remaining between them. This CDR3 comprises 16 residues. CDR1 and CDR2 (germline): MNHNY, SVGAGI (reference sequence). In DNA form, the CDR3 reads TGTGCCAGCAGTTATGGTCAGCAGGCGATGAACACTGAAGCTTTCTTT. Residues: CASSYGQQAMNTEAFF.

This rearrangement joins TRBV28 to TRBJ2-1; D not resolved. V was trimmed by 10 bases and J by 0 bases, leaving 22 bases between them. The CDR3 is 17 amino acids. CDR1 MDHEN and CDR2 SYDVKM come from the germline V gene. DNA for the CDR3: TGTGCCATCTCGGATTTTGGTGCGGCAAGCTCCTACAATGAGCAGTTCTTC. This sequence encodes CAISDFGAASSYNEQFF.

For this clone: A read error may produce the germline difference seen at one junction end. Other DNA sequences in the same sample also yield this CDR3. V gene TRBV19 combines with J gene TRBJ1-4; TRBD1 aligns across 10 bases. The CDR3 is 14 amino acids. Looked up from germline, CDR1 is LNHDA and CDR2 is SQIVND (reference sequence). Here the CDR3 DNA reads TGTGCTAGTAGACAGGGGGCGCCTAATGAAAAACTGTTTTTT. Its translation: CASRQGAPNEKLFF.

V and J are TRBV28 and TRBJ2-1, with D unclear. Trimming pared 5 bases from V and 4 bases from J, leaving 12 bases between. The CDR3 runs 14 residues. Germline V gives CDR1 MDHEN, CDR2 SYDVKM. The CDR3 sequence: CASSAQRIYNEQFF. Here the CDR3 DNA reads TGTGCCAGCAGTGCACAACGGATTTACAATGAGCAGTTCTTC.

The chain links TRBV28 to TRBJ2-1; the match to TRBD1 covers 8 bases. The CDR3 spans 15 residues. After removal of 6 bases from V and 4 bases from J, the junction contained 8 bases not matched to a gene. Germline loops: CDR1 MDHEN, CDR2 SYDVKM. The CDR3 DNA follows: TGTGCCAGCAGAACCGACAGGGGTCAGTACAATGAGCAGTTCTTC. It is translated as CASRTDRGQYNEQFF.

The chain couples TRBV19 to TRBJ2-3; the match to TRBD2 covers 7 bases. Unmatched junction bases numbered 12, after V lost 0 bases and J lost 6 bases. This CDR3 spans 17 amino acids. Germline loops: CDR1 LNHDA, CDR2 SQIVND (reference sequence). This CDR3 reads CASSIDMGLSPGDTQYF. The CDR3 DNA reads as TGTGCCAGTAGTATAGATATGGGACTAAGTCCCGGGGATACGCAGTATTTT.